The rows below give T cell receptor beta chains drawn from one sample of a study of blood T cell repertoires in COVID-19. Measured with immunoSEQ multiplex PCR; TCRdb has only the in-frame clones, and not every one. The sample contains around 260,000 clones, 75% to 90% of which appear only once. Sequenced input: peripheral blood. The receptors stem from a man aged 25 to 45 with active or convalescent COVID-19. Each CDR3 is given with its conserved first and last residue. Each record gives: CDR3 protein, CDR3 DNA, V gene, clone size, D gene, J gene. A D gene is named only where the DNA matches it firmly. Clone size is stated in some rows and not others, as once, few, many or a class when expanded.

CASSEFDQNTEAFF | TGTGCCAGCTCAGAGTTTGATCAGAACACTGAAGCTTTCTTT | TRBV18 | - | - | TRBJ1-1
CATLQLLAESTDTQYF | TGTGCCACCCTTCAATTACTAGCGGAAAGCACAGATACGCAGTATTTT | TRBV7-8 | - | TRBD2 | TRBJ2-3
CASSQNRDQPQHF | TGTGCCAGCAGCCAGAACAGGGATCAGCCCCAGCATTTT | TRBV12-3/TRBV12-4 | - | - | TRBJ1-5
CASSQLERGGYNEQFF | TGTGCCAGCAGCCAACTAGAGCGGGGGGGCTACAATGAGCAGTTCTTC | TRBV3-1/TRBV3-2 | - | TRBD2 | TRBJ2-1
CASSLAGERNTIYF | TGTGCCAGCAGTTTGGCAGGGGAGAGAAACACCATATATTTT | TRBV28 | - | - | TRBJ1-3
CASSIGTDDYGYTF | TGCGCCAGCAGCATAGGGACAGACGACTATGGCTACACCTTC | TRBV5-1 | - | TRBD1 | TRBJ1-2
CASSFSEGDQPQHF | TGTGCCAGCAGTTTCTCCGAAGGGGATCAGCCCCAGCATTTT | TRBV6-5 | few | - | TRBJ1-5
CASSDPRTGTLEYF | TGTGCCAGCAGTGACCCAAGGACAGGAACCCTCGAGTACTTC | TRBV25-1 | - | TRBD1 | TRBJ2-7
CASSIEVLPNQPQHF | TGTGCCAGTAGTATTGAGGTATTACCTAATCAGCCCCAGCATTTT | TRBV19 | - | - | TRBJ1-5
CASMRGFKEAFF | TGTGCGTCCATGAGGGGGTTTAAAGAAGCTTTCTTT | TRBV30 | - | - | TRBJ1-1
CASSLNVGTEAFF | TGTGCCAGCAGCTTAAATGTCGGGACTGAAGCTTTCTTT | TRBV7-3 | - | - | TRBJ1-1
CASSQDQGTSLTQYF | TGCGCCAGCAGCCAAGATCAGGGGACTAGCCTTACGCAGTATTTT | TRBV4-3 | - | TRBD2 | TRBJ2-3
CASSRSGRSSSYEQYF | TGTGCCAGCAGCCGGAGCGGACGTTCGAGCTCCTACGAGCAGTACTTC | TRBV7-2 | - | - | TRBJ2-7
CSVPGPVAGALFQDTQYF | TGCAGCGTACCGGGACCGGTAGCGGGGGCGCTTTTTCAAGATACGCAGTATTTT | TRBV29-1 | - | TRBD2 | TRBJ2-3
CASERTSGDADTQYF | TGTGCCAGCGAAAGGACTAGCGGGGACGCAGATACGCAGTATTTT | TRBV2 | - | TRBD2 | TRBJ2-3
CASSVYQAGHTEAFF | TGTGCCAGTAGTGTATACCAGGCAGGGCACACTGAAGCTTTCTTT | TRBV19 | - | - | TRBJ1-1
CASSPRQGINTGELFF | TGCGCCAGCAGCCCCCGACAGGGGATAAACACCGGGGAGCTGTTTTTT | TRBV5-1 | - | TRBD1 | TRBJ2-2
CASRFGAAEAFF | TGTGCCAGCAGATTTGGGGCTGCTGAAGCTTTCTTT | TRBV2 | - | - | TRBJ1-1
CASSQEWPGPYEQYF | TGCGCCAGCAGCCAAGAATGGCCGGGTCCCTACGAGCAGTACTTC | TRBV4-1 | - | - | TRBJ2-7
CASSLVRHGEKLFF | TGTGCCAGCAGCTTAGTGAGACATGGAGAAAAACTGTTTTTT | TRBV7-8 | - | - | TRBJ1-4
CASSSNRGRSYNEQFF | TGTGCCAGCAGTAGTAACAGGGGGCGCTCCTACAATGAGCAGTTCTTC | TRBV27 | - | TRBD1 | TRBJ2-1
CSGRTGLHGYTF | TGCAGCGGGAGGACAGGGTTGCATGGCTACACCTTC | TRBV29-1 | few | TRBD1 | TRBJ1-2
CASTHQGQGNYGYTF | TGTGCCAGTACACATCAGGGACAGGGAAACTATGGCTACACCTTC | TRBV19 | - | TRBD1 | TRBJ1-2
CASSINRDNSPLHF | TGTGCCAGTAGTATAAACAGGGACAATTCACCCCTCCACTTT | TRBV19 | - | - | TRBJ1-6
CATQINRVVGNTIYF | TGTGCCACCCAAATAAACAGGGTGGTCGGAAACACCATATATTTT | TRBV19 | once | - | TRBJ1-3
CASSLGGANTEAFF | TGCGCCAGCAGCTTAGGGGGCGCGAACACTGAAGCTTTCTTT | TRBV5-1 | few | TRBD1 | TRBJ1-1
CASSPAGGLEKLFF | TGTGCCAGCAGCCCCGCTGGAGGGTTAGAAAAACTGTTTTTT | TRBV5-6 | - | - | TRBJ1-4
CASSLALAGYSNEQYF | TGTGCCAGCAGCTTAGCGCTGGCGGGTTATTCCAACGAGCAGTACTTC | TRBV7-2 | - | - | TRBJ2-7